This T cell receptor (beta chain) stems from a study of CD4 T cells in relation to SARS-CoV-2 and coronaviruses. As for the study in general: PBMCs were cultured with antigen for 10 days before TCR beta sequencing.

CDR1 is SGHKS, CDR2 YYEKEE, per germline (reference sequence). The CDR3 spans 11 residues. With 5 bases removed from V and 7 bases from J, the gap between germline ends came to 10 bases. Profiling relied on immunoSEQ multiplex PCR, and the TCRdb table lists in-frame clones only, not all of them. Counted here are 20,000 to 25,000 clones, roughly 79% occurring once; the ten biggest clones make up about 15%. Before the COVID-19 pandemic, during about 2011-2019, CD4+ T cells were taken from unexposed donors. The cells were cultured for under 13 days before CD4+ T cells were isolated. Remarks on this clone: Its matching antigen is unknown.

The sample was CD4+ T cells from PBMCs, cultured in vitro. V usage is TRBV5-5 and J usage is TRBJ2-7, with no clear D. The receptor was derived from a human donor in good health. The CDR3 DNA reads TGTGCCAGCAGTTATTTTGGGGAGCAGTACTTC. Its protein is CASSYFGEQYF.